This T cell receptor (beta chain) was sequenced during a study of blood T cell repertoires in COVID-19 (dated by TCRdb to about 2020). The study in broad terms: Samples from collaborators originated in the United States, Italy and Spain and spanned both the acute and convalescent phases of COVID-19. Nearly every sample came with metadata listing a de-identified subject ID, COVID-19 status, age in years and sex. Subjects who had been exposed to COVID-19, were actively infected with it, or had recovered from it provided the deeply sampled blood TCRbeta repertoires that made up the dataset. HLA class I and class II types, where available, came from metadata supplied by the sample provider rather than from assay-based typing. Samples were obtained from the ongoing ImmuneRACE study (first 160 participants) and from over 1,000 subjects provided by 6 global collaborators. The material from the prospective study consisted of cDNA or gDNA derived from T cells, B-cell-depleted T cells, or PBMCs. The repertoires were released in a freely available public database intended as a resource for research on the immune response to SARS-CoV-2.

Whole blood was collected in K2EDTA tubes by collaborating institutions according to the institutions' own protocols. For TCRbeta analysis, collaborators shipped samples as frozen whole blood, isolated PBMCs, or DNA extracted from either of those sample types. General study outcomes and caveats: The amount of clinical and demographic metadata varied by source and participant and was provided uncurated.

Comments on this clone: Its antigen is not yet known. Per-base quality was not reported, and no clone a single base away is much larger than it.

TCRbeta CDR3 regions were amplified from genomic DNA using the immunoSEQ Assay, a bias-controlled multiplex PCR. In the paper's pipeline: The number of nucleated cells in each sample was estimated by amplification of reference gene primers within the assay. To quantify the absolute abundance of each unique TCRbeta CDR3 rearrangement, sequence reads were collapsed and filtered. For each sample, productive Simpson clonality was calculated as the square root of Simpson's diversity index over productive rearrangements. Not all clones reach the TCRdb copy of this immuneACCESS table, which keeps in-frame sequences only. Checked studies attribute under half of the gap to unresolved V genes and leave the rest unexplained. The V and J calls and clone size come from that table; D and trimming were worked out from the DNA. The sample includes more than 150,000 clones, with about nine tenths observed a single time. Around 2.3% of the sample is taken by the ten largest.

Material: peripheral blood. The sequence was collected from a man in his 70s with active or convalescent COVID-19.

The nucleotide sequence reads TGTGCCAGCAGCTTTGGCAGGGCCCAAGAGACCCAGTACTTC. Its product reads: CASSFGRAQETQYF. The chain links TRBV11-2 with TRBJ2-5; possibly the D gene is TRBD1, per 5 matching bases. Relative to germline, V is 3 bases shorter and J is 1 base shorter, with 9 bases between their ends. The CDR3 runs 14 amino acids, cysteine and phenylalanine included. The sequence is cut down to CDR3 DNA, 42 bases in frame from base 1. Based on the germline V gene, the CDR1 and CDR2 sequences are SGHAT and FQNNGV.